Sequencing of this T cell receptor beta chain was carried out in a study of shared clonotypes between healthy human individuals. The germline V gene has CDR1 SGHNT and CDR2 YYREEE (reference sequence). V was shortened by 6 bases and J by 6 bases, with 16 bases between the two germline ends. The CDR3 length is 14 residues. Here immunoSEQ multiplex PCR was the method, and the copy in TCRdb shows in-frame clones only, minus some. The repertoire holds roughly 1,000,000 clones, about 80% seen once, with roughly 0.57% in the top ten. The sequence derives from a man aged 18 to 30 in good health. Some clones in this sample may be carry-over from other donors' samples. The chain carries TRBV5-4 and TRBJ2-1; no definite D call. The sequencing sample was made of memory CD4+ T cells from PBMCs. Specified subset: CD45RA-negative fraction. The CDR3 loop reads CASNPDGIRNEQFF. DNA of the CDR3: TGTGCCAGCAACCCGGACGGCATACGCAATGAGCAGTTCTTC.